The T cell receptor beta chain described here comes from a study of blood T cell repertoires in COVID-19 (TCRdb year 2020). About the study as a whole: Recovered participants in ImmuneRACE Cohort 3 were defined by two consecutive negative NP/OP PCR tests, clearance by a healthcare professional, or resolution of symptoms. The dataset comprised deeply sampled blood TCRbeta repertoires from subjects exposed to, actively infected with, or recovered from COVID-19. Where HLA class I and class II types were available, the types were taken from metadata supplied by the sample provider, not from assay-based typing. The samples were drawn from two sources: the first 160 participants of the ongoing ImmuneRACE study, and 1,000 to 1,500 subjects contributed by 6 global collaborators. Nearly every sample came with metadata listing a de-identified subject ID, COVID-19 status, age in years and sex. The repertoires were made available in a free public database intended to serve as a resource for research on the immune response to SARS-CoV-2. The prospective study material was composed of cDNA or gDNA derived from T cells, B-cell-depleted T cells, or PBMCs. Samples from collaborators originated in the United States, Italy and Spain and spanned both the acute and convalescent phases of COVID-19. Broader findings and caveats from the paper: How much clinical and demographic metadata was included differed by source and by participant, and the metadata was provided uncurated.

A remark on this clone: Its antigen remains unidentified. No per-base quality is available; no much larger clone lies one base away.

In the prospective study, participants were about 18 to 95 years old, resided in about two dozen geographic areas of the United States, and were enrolled through a virtual design. Cohort assignment in the prospective study relied on participant-reported clinical history from a screening survey and a study questionnaire. In the prospective study, whole blood, serum and a nasopharyngeal or oropharyngeal swab were collected from each participant by mobile phlebotomists. Participants in the prospective study had the option to provide additional blood draws and questionnaires over a roughly two-month period. Prospective study blood samples were shipped either frozen or at room temperature before DNA extraction. The immunoSEQ Assay, a bias-controlled multiplex PCR, was used to amplify TCRbeta CDR3 regions from genomic DNA. In the authors' own workflow: Nucleated cell counts per sample were estimated from amplification of reference gene primers within the assay. To quantify the absolute abundance of each unique TCRbeta CDR3 rearrangement, sequence reads were collapsed and filtered. For each sample, productive Simpson clonality was calculated as the square root of Simpson's diversity index over productive rearrangements. TCRdb mirrors the immuneACCESS table, restricted to in-frame sequences. Some clones are absent from its copies; in checked studies, under half trace to an unresolved V gene, and the reason for the others is unknown. The V and J calls and clone size are taken from that table; D and trimming were inferred from the DNA. This sample has under 200,000 clones in its table, and around 83% of those were observed once. In total, the top ten clones hold roughly 25% of the sample.

CDR1 and CDR2, per the germline V gene, are SGHRS and YFSETQ. The CDR3, from cysteine to phenylalanine, totals 16 residues. The kept DNA is CDR3 alone, 48 bases in frame from the first base. V ends up 4 bases short and J 4 bases short, with an unmatched junction base count of 10. This TCR was recovered from a woman aged 40 to 55 in a cohort exposed to, infected with or recovered from COVID-19 (not recorded which). The source material was PBMCs or T cells enriched from blood (not recorded which). This chain joins TRBV5-1 to TRBJ1-2, with 10 bases aligning to TRBD1. The DNA reads as follows: TGCGCCAGCAGCATGAATCTGGACAGGGGGGCCTATGGCTACACCTTC. This sequence encodes CASSMNLDRGAYGYTF.